This T cell receptor (beta chain) was sequenced during a study of shared clonotypes between healthy human individuals. In this sample, this clone turned up many times. Its antigen is undetermined. Sequencing used immunoSEQ multiplex PCR; TCRdb keeps in-frame clones, though not all of them. The sample lists fewer than 600,000 clones; roughly 72% were seen once. Study-wide findings and caveats: Sampling covered blood only; tissue repertoires likely differ. It was anticipated that sequencing depth would influence how many clonotypes donors shared.

Unsorted samples, those not sorted, used approximately 88 million PBMCs for genomic DNA. This sequence originates from a woman aged 40-49 years in good health. Some clones in this sample may be carry-over from other donors' samples. Sequenced sample: PBMCs.

The CDR3 region has the DNA TGTGCCAGTAGTATTGTGGGACAGGGGGCGCGCGAGCAGTACTTC. Its translation is CASSIVGQGAREQYF. The genes are TRBV19 and TRBJ2-7, with TRBD1 matching over 12 bases. Germline-derived CDR1 and CDR2 are LNHDA and SQIVND (reference sequence). The junction had 6 bases not matched to a gene; V was cut back by 3 bases and J by 6 bases. The CDR3 spans 15 residues.